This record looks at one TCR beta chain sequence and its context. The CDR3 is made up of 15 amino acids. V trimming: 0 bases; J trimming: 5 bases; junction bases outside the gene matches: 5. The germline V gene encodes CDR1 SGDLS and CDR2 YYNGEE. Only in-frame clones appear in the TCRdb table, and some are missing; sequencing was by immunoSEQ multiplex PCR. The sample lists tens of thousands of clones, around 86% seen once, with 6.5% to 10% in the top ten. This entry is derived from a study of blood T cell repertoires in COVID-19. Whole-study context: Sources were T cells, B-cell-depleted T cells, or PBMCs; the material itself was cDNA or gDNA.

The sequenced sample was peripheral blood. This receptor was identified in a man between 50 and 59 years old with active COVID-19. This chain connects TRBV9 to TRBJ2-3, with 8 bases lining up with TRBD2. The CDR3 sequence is CASSVEGGGQDTQYF. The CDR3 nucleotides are TGTGCCAGCAGCGTAGAGGGCGGGGGGCAAGATACGCAGTATTTT.